The 5 T cell receptor beta chains below come from one sample, sequenced in a study of cytomegalovirus exposure and HLA in healthy donors. A multiplex PCR was run with 60 Vbeta primers and 13 Jbeta primers. Here immunoSEQ multiplex PCR was the method, and the copy in TCRdb shows in-frame clones only, minus some. The sample has around 170,000 clones, under 80% seen once. Sample: PBMCs. The receptors originated from a woman in her twenties or thirties in good health and CMV-seropositive.

The chain employs TRBV29-1 and TRBJ2-1; the match to TRBD2 covers 10 bases. Trimming took 3 bases from V and 6 from J; bases not matched to a gene: 11. CDR1 and CDR2 (germline): SQVTM, ANQGSEA. This CDR3 region has 16 residues. The chain's CDR3 is CSVERASGGVVNEQFF. CDR3 DNA sequence: TGCAGCGTTGAGAGGGCTAGCGGGGGAGTTGTCAATGAGCAGTTCTTC.

This sequence joins TRBV30 and TRBJ2-6; the match to TRBD2 covers 8 bases. CDR1 is GTSNPN and CDR2 is SVGIG in the germline V gene (reference sequence). The length of the CDR3 is 18 residues. Trimming cost V 5 bases and J 0 bases; bases outside gene matches: 12. The CDR3 DNA reads TGTGCCTGGGGGGGCGGGGGGACACCTCACTCTGGGGCCAACGTCCTGACTTTC. Protein: CAWGGGGTPHSGANVLTF.

V usage is TRBV9 and J usage is TRBJ2-7; D is unclear. Trimming took off 4 bases at V and 6 bases at J, with 20 bases between the two ends. This CDR3 region has 15 residues. CDR1 SGDLS and CDR2 YYNGEE come from the germline V gene. In nucleotides, the CDR3 is TGTGCCAGCAGCCCTAGTAGTCGGCAGTCCCTCGAGCAGTACTTC. It yields the protein CASSPSSRQSLEQYF.

This clone was detected once. Germline and junction disagree at one end, which may indicate a read error. The chain carries TRBV7-9 and TRBJ2-7, with TRBD1 matching 9 bases. CDR1 is SEHNR and CDR2 is FQNEAQ in the germline V gene (reference sequence). CDR3 length equals 17 residues. The CDR3, as DNA: TGTTCCAGCAGCTTAGCGCTAATGACAGGGGGTAGCCACGAGCAGTACTTC. This sequence encodes CSSSLALMTGGSHEQYF. Supplemented by reference TRBV7-9 and TRBJ2-7, the full variable domain reads DTGVSQNPRHKITKRGQNVTFRCDPISEHNRLYWYRQTLGQGPEFLTYFQNEAQLEKSRLLSDRFSAERPKGSFSTLEIQRTEQGDSAMYLCSSSLALMTGGSHEQYFGPGTRLTVT.

V is TRBV6-1 and J is TRBJ2-4, with 9 bases matching TRBD1. Germline CDR1 and CDR2: MNHNS and SASEGT. The CDR3 is 14 residues long. V dropped 6 bases and J dropped 4; count of bases not matched to a gene: 4. CDR3: CASRTGTGKNIQYF. The CDR3 DNA follows: TGTGCCAGCAGAACCGGGACAGGGAAAAACATTCAGTACTTC.